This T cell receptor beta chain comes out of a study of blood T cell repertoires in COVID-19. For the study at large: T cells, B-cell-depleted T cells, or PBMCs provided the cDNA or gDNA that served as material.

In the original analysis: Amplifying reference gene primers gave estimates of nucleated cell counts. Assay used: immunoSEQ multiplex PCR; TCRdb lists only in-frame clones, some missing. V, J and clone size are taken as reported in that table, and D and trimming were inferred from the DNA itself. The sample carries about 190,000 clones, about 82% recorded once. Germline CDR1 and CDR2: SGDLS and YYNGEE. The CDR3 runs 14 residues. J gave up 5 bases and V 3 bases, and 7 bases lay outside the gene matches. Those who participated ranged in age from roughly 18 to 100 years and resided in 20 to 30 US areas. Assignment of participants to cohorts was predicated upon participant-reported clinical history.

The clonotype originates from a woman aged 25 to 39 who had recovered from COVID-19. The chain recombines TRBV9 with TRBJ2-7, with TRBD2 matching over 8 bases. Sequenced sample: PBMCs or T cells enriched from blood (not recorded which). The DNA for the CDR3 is TGTGCCAGCAGCGGGGCGGGAGGTAGAGACGAGCAGTACTTC. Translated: CASSGAGGRDEQYF. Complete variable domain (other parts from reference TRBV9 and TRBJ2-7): DSGVTQTPKHLITATGQRVTLRCSPRSGDLSVYWYQQSLDQGLQFLIQYYNGEERAKGNILERFSAQQFPDLHSELNLSSLELGDSALYFCASSGAGGRDEQYFGPGTRLTVT.